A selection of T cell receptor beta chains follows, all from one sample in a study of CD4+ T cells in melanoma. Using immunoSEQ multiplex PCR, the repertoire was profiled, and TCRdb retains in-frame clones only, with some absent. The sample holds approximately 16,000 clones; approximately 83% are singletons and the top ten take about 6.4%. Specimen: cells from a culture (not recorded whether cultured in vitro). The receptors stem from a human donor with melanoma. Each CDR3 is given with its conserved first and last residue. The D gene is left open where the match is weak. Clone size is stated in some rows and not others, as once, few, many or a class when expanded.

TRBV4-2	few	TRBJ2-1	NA	TGTGCCAGCATCTGGGGTGGCAGGGCCTTCGTTTTGGGCAATGAGCAGTTCTTC	CASIWGGRAFVLGNEQFF
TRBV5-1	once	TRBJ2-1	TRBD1	TGCGCCAGCAGCGCATCGACAGGGGCGGTCGGTGAGCAGTTCTTC	CASSASTGAVGEQFF
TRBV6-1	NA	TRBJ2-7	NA	TGTGCCAGCCTGTGGCGGGGCGATGGGTACGAGCAGTACTTC	CASLWRGDGYEQYF
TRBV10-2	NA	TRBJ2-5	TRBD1	TGCGCCAGCAGGGACAGGGCCGAGACCCAGTACTTC	CASRDRAETQYF
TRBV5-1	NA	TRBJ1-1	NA	TGCGCCAGCAGCTTGTTTGCTCCCGTCAAGGGCACTGAAGCTTTCTTT	CASSLFAPVKGTEAFF
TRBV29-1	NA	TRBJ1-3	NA	TGCAGCGTTGAAGATCCCTCTGCAGGGATATCTGGAAACACCATATATTTT	CSVEDPSAGISGNTIYF
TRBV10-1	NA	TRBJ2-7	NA	TGCGCCAGCAGCCCGGGGGCGCCGGGAGAGCAGTACTTC	CASSPGAPGEQYF
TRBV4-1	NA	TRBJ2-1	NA	TGCGCCAGCAGCGAACTAGATTCTGAGCAGTTCTTC	CASSELDSEQFF
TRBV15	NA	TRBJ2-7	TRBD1	TGTGCCACCAGCAGAGAGGGGTTAACAGGGGGCTACGAGCAGTACTTC	CATSREGLTGGYEQYF
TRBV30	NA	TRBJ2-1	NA	TGTGCCTGGAGTGTAGCTCATGAGCAGTTCTTC	CAWSVAHEQFF
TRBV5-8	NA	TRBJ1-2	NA	TGTGCCAGCAGCTTAATCAGGGGATTCCGCGGCTACACCTTC	CASSLIRGFRGYTF
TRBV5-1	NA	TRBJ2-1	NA	TGCGCCAGCAGCTTGGACGGGGCCCCGGGGGAGCAGTTCTTC	CASSLDGAPGEQFF
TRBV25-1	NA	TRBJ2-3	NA	TGTGCCAGCACCAAGGGGTCGGGCACAGATACGCAGTATTTT	CASTKGSGTDTQYF
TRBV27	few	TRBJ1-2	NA	TGTGCCAGCAGTGGGACCACAGGGTCGCGGGGCTACACCTTC	CASSGTTGSRGYTF
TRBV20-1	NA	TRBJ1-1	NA	TGCAGTGCTAGCAGGGCTGAAGCTTTCTTT	CSASRAEAFF
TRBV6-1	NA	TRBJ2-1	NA	TGTGCCAGCAGTGCTCGTCTAACAACCTACAATGAGCAGTTCTTC	CASSARLTTYNEQFF
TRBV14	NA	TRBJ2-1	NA	TGTGCCAGCAGCCTCAATTACAATGAGCAGTTCTTC	CASSLNYNEQFF
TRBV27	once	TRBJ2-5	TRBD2	TGTGCCAGCAGTTTCGGGAGGTATAGGGAGACCCAGTACTTC	CASSFGRYRETQYF
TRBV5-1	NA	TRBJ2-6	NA	TGCGCCAGCCAGGACACCTCCTCTGGGGCCAACGTCCTGACTTTC	CASQDTSSGANVLTF
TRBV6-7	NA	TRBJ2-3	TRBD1	TGTGCCAGCAGTTACCAAGAACAGGGGCCCACAGATACGCAGTATTTT	CASSYQEQGPTDTQYF
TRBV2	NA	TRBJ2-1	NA	TGTGCCAGCAGTTTACTTTACAATGAGCAGTTCTTC	CASSLLYNEQFF
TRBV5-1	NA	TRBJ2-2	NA	TGCGCCAGCAGCCACCCCAGCGACACCGGGGAGCTGTTTTTT	CASSHPSDTGELFF
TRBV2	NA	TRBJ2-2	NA	TGTGCCAGCAGTGAATCTAGCCTCGGGGAGCTGTTTTTT	CASSESSLGELFF
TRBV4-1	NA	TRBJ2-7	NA	TGCGCCAGCAGCCAAGGAGAGGAGCGCGAGCAGTACTTC	CASSQGEEREQYF
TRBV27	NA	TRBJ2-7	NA	TGTGCCAGCAGTTTATCGGCGACATTCTCCTACGAGCAGTACTTC	CASSLSATFSYEQYF